This T cell receptor beta chain was sequenced for a study of regulatory T cells in long-lasting Graves disease. Both iRepertoire HTBI primers and Arm-PCR of CDR3 regions were used to build the TCR beta libraries. Each CDR3 protein gets one entry after TCRdb re-called the multiplex PCR reads with MiXCR. The table records some 340,000 distinct CDR3 sequences, about an eighth of them present only once. Time point specified: newly diagnosed GD, antithyroid drugs for less than 3 months. The TCR library was made from RNA extracted from PBMCs. CDR1 is LGHNA and CDR2 is YSLEER in the germline V gene. The trim removed 4 bases at V and 6 bases at J, leaving 11 bases unmatched. The CDR3 runs 15 residues. These data also formed part of another study, on T cells in Graves' hyperthyroidism and ophthalmopathy. According to that study: The model forecast ophthalmopathy, anticipating it by a median around 6.4 months before onset.

The sequencing used peripheral blood mononuclear cells (PBMCs), collected at new diagnosis, from a patient treated with antithyroid drugs. V and J are TRBV4-3 and TRBJ2-7; 8 positions match TRBD1. The TCR comes from a woman aged 18-35 years with Graves disease. The CDR3 DNA is TGCGCCAGCAGCCCCTCCGGGCAGGGGGCAAGCGAGCAGTACTTC. It translates to CASSPSGQGASEQYF.